The entry that follows covers one TCR beta chain sequence. Its antigen remains undetermined. The input lacks base qualities; no much larger clone sits a single base away. CDR1 and CDR2 (DFQATT, SNEGSKA) derive from the germline V gene (reference sequence). V trim: 8 bases; J trim: 14 bases; unmatched bases: 13. From cysteine to phenylalanine, the CDR3 is 12 amino acids long. This entry keeps only the CDR3 DNA: 36 bases, framed from base 1. Library preparation employed PCR. The listed sequencing device is Illumina HiSeq 2500. TCR libraries were prepared with molecular barcoding, using unique molecular identifiers to normalize TCRbeta repertoire quantification. TCRdb reprocessed the public reads (quality trimming at Q25 with fastp, clone calling with MiXCR) and kept in-frame beta chains. Rows with a matching CDR3 protein are joined into one entry that keeps the most common DNA and genes. In this sample the table shows about 980,000 distinct CDR3 sequences, about 31% of which occur a single time. Of the sample, roughly 30% is held by the ten largest clones.

The treatment or condition label corresponds to: allogeneic hematopoietic cell transplantation with graft depleted of TCRalphabeta T cells and CD19 B cells. The transplant recipients were children given TCRalphabeta/CD19-depleted allogeneic hematopoietic cell grafts. The entry originates in a study of T-cell reconstitution after alpha-beta-depleted transplantation in children (dated by TCRdb to about 2016). About the study as a whole: The study quantitatively tracked T-cell immune reconstitution after TCRalphabeta/CD19-depleted allogeneic hematopoietic cell transplantation in children using TCR repertoire profiling. Paper-wide results and their limitations: Over the following months the frequencies of hyperexpanded clones went down, and after one year T-cell counts and TCRbeta diversity were mostly credited to newly produced T cells. Apparently early alphabetaT-cell count recovery about two months after transplant reportedly relied on only several hundred rapidly expanded clones derived from non-depleted graft cells. In some patients, the high TCRbeta diversity seen at day 60 was put down to recipient T cells and intrathymic progenitors that had survived conditioning.

The sequenced sample was PBMCs, mostly from graft donor cells, obtained 360 days after TCRalphabeta/CD19-depleted stem cell transplant. The chain joins TRBV20-1 to TRBJ2-3; 10 of the junction bases match TRBD1. This sequence originates from a boy in the first two years of life who had a stem cell transplant for SCID, so the T cells may come from the graft donor. The encoded CDR3 is CSPDLWDRGMYF. Read as DNA, the sequence is TGCAGTCCAGACCTATGGGACAGGGGAATGTATTTT.